This entry lists 9 T cell receptor beta chains sequenced from one sample in a study of blood T cell repertoires in COVID-19. TCRdb keeps only in-frame clones here, not all; method: immunoSEQ multiplex PCR. The sample holds about 360,000 clones, around 87% seen once. The sample taken for sequencing was peripheral blood. These receptor sequences come from a human donor in a cohort sampled during active COVID-19.

This chain joins TRBV11-2 and TRBJ2-4, with D perhaps TRBD2 (5 bases). V lost 1 base to trimming and J lost 8 bases, with 9 bases between them. Germline V lookup: CDR1 SGHAT, CDR2 FQNNGV. CDR3 length: 13 amino acids. The CDR3 is CASSLVAGDIQYF. DNA of the CDR3: TGTGCCAGCAGCTTAGTCGCCGGGGACATTCAGTACTTC.

The chain is built from TRBV30 and TRBJ2-2; possibly TRBD2 for D (6 bases). Germline V gives CDR1 GTSNPN, CDR2 SVGIG (reference sequence). V lost 4 bases and J lost 6, with 18 bases in between. This CDR3 region has 15 residues. CDR3 sequence: CAWTPLRAGSGELFF. As DNA, the CDR3 is TGTGCCTGGACCCCGCTGAGGGCGGGATCCGGGGAGCTGTTTTTT. The whole variable domain, filled in from reference TRBV30 and TRBJ2-2, reads SQTIHQWPATLVQPVGSPLSLECTVEGTSNPNLYWYRQAAGRGLQLLFYSVGIGQISSEVPQNLSASRPQDRQFILSSKKLLLSDSGFYLCAWTPLRAGSGELFFGEGSRLTVL.

In its sample, this clone was seen once. The chain links TRBV7-8 to TRBJ2-1, with 8 bases lining up with TRBD2. There are 14 residues in the CDR3. V lost 5 bases and J lost 3; bases outside the gene matches: 3. The V gene's germline CDR1 is SGHVS and CDR2 FQNEAQ. DNA for the CDR3: TGTGCCAGCAGCACGGGACTAGGCTACAATGAGCAGTTCTTC. This sequence encodes CASSTGLGYNEQFF. The variable domain in full, with the rest retrieved from reference TRBV7-8 and TRBJ2-1, is GAGVSQSPRYKVAKRGQDVALRCDPISGHVSLFWYQQALGQGPEFLTYFQNEAQLDKSGLPSDRFFAERPEGSVSTLKIQRTQQEDSAVYLCASSTGLGYNEQFFGPGTRLTVL.

V and J are TRBV6-1 and TRBJ2-5; 9 nucleotides match TRBD2. Germline assignment: CDR1 MNHNS and CDR2 SASEGT. The CDR3 is 16 amino acids. V shed 4 bases, J shed 5 bases, and the junction held 11 bases outside the gene matches. CDR3 residues: CASSASGAFTAETQYF. For the CDR3, the DNA is TGTGCCAGCAGTGCTAGCGGGGCGTTCACGGCCGAGACCCAGTACTTC.

The V call is TRBV30, the J call TRBJ2-3; 8 bases line up with TRBD2. The ends lost 5 bases at V and 4 bases at J; junction bases unmatched: 5. The CDR3 length is 13 residues. Germline CDR1 reads GTSNPN; CDR2 reads SVGIG (reference sequence). DNA for the CDR3: TGTGCCTGGGGACTAGCAGTGGCAGATACGCAGTATTTT. As protein: CAWGLAVADTQYF.

The V and J genes are TRBV19 and TRBJ2-7; D perhaps matches TRBD1 (6 bases). Germline assignment: CDR1 LNHDA and CDR2 SQIVND (reference sequence). V was clipped by 5 bases and J by 6 bases, with 14 bases between them. The CDR3 sequence is 13 residues long. The CDR3 is CASSADRGLEQYF. In DNA form, the CDR3 reads TGTGCCAGTAGTGCGGACAGAGGGCTCGAGCAGTACTTC. Filled out from reference TRBV19 and TRBJ2-7, the complete variable domain reads DGGITQSPKYLFRKEGQNVTLSCEQNLNHDAMYWYRQDPGQGLRLIYYSQIVNDFQKGDIAEGYSVSREKKESFPLTVTSAQKNPTAFYLCASSADRGLEQYFGPGTRLTVT.

This chain uses TRBV7-9 with TRBJ2-7; D is possibly TRBD1 (6 bases). V dropped 2 bases and J dropped 2 bases, with 10 bases sitting between them. Germline V gene data show CDR1 as SEHNR and CDR2 as FQNEAQ (reference sequence). The length of the CDR3 is 14 residues. CDR3 region: CASSLMDSTYEQYF. CDR3 bases: TGTGCCAGCAGCTTAATGGACAGCACCTACGAGCAGTACTTC.

The chain employs TRBV27 and TRBJ1-2; D remains unclear. The CDR3 contains 18 residues. Trimming took off 2 bases at V and 0 bases at J, with 19 bases between the two ends. Per the germline V gene, CDR1 is MNHEY and CDR2 is SMNVEV (reference sequence). CDR3 loop: CASSLTPPDSDSNYGYTF. The CDR3 region has the DNA TGTGCCAGCAGTTTAACCCCCCCCGACTCCGACTCTAACTATGGCTACACCTTC.

The rearrangement joins TRBV7-8 to TRBJ2-5; perhaps TRBD1 as D (5 bases). V was clipped by 1 base and J by 5 bases, with 17 bases between them. CDR1 is SGHVS and CDR2 is FQNEAQ in the germline V gene. The CDR3 has 16 amino acids. The CDR3, as DNA: TGTGCCAGCAGCTTAGGTACCAGGGAAATGGAGGAGACCCAGTACTTC. Residues: CASSLGTREMEETQYF.